What follows is one T cell receptor (beta chain) and its context. The sample holds a few counts of this clonotype. Which antigen it targets is not known. There are no base qualities to consult, and no much larger clone falls within one base. This sample stems from a study of T cells after yellow fever vaccination (dated by TCRdb to 2018 to 2020). Study-level background: Libraries from fractions with low cell numbers were prepared with the SMART-Seq v4 Ultra Low Input RNA kit. To follow T-cell clones before and after both primary and booster YFV17D yellow fever vaccination, bulk TCR alpha and beta repertoires underwent longitudinal sequencing. The cohort comprised two healthy male donors, one aged 18 to 30 and one aged 30 to 40 years. Bulk PBMC replicates and cell subsets were isolated from blood drawn at multiple timepoints before and after both primary and secondary immunization.

The treatment or condition tag for this specimen amounts to: live attenuated yellow fever vaccine strain. Two biological replicates of bulk PBMCs were collected at each blood-draw timepoint. A standard Ficoll-Paque protocol was used to isolate PBMCs from peripheral blood. RNA was extracted with TriZol from bulk PBMCs, CD4 and CD8 fractions, and dextramer-positive and dextramer-negative fractions. The germline V gene (reference sequence) gives CDR1 as SEHNR and CDR2 as FQNEAQ. Including the terminal cysteine and phenylalanine, the CDR3 comprises 17 residues. Left in the record is the CDR3 DNA by itself, 51 bases read in frame from the first base. V and J are trimmed by 3 bases and 4 bases, and the gene matches miss 10 bases of the junction. This sample was sequenced with an Illumina NovaSeq 6000. TCR cDNA was made using 5'RACE template switching, a step that added a universal primer site and unique molecular identifiers. Priming for cDNA synthesis came from both the TCR alpha and TCR beta constant segments. Library amplification involved two PCR steps, and the second step added sample barcodes and sequencing adapters. Sequencing of the libraries was done on either Illumina HiSeq 2500 (2x100 bp) or NovaSeq (2x150 bp). As for the authors' bioinformatics: MIGEC handled demultiplexing of reads and collapsing into UMI consensus sequences, while MiXCR performed V(D)J alignment. Vaccine-responding clonotypes were identified with edgeR using replicate PBMC samples, with FDR below 0.01 and a log2 fold change above 5 up to day 15 being required. CD4 or CD8 identity was assigned to each bulk clonotype according to whether the clonotype was present at higher abundance in the sequenced CD4 repertoire or the sequenced CD8 repertoire. TCRdb's own reprocessing of the public reads used fastp at Q25 and MiXCR and kept productive beta chains. Each entry is one CDR3 protein sequence, shown with its most common DNA and genes. TCRdb, rather than the study authors, made the V and J calls. The sample table records roughly 400,000 distinct CDR3 sequences; 18% of these occur just once. The ten largest make up about 18% of the sample.

The paper's findings and limits, for the study overall: Because abundant contaminating clonotypes from the bulk population could be contained in FACS-sorted repertoires, computational filtering was required. Because the study included only a couple of donors, the extent to which the findings can be generalized is limited. A small fraction of clonotypes appeared in both the CD4 and CD8 compartments, likely as a result of convergent recombination. Compared with the primary T-cell response, the secondary T-cell response was weaker but faster, peaking on day 5 rather than day 15. Most clones expanded after primary vaccination (roughly 96% of CD4 and approximately 90% of CD8) were re-detected after the booster, suggesting that broad memory maintenance occurred.

The sequence was collected from a man between 18 and 35 years old who received the YFV17D yellow fever vaccine. In this chain, TRBV7-9 is recombined with TRBJ2-3; TRBD1 lines up with 10 middle nucleotides. The sequenced sample was PBMCs, obtained before the yellow fever booster vaccination. The CDR3 corresponds to CASSFPTGTGVADTQYF. The sequence in DNA is TGTGCCAGCAGCTTCCCGACCGGGACAGGGGTTGCAGATACGCAGTATTTT. Where the CDR3 stops, the reference TRBV7-9 and TRBJ2-3 genes take over; the full variable domain is DTGVSQNPRHKITKRGQNVTFRCDPISEHNRLYWYRQTLGQGPEFLTYFQNEAQLEKSRLLSDRFSAERPKGSFSTLEIQRTEQGDSAMYLCASSFPTGTGVADTQYFGPGTRLTVL.